One and the same sample provided the 6 T cell receptor beta chains below, sequenced in a study of T cell changes during pregnancy in multiple sclerosis. Assay: immunoSEQ multiplex PCR; the TCRdb copy retains only in-frame clones and omits some. The table includes about 80,000 clones, around 93% detected once. The specimen comprised peripheral blood, sampled in the third trimester of pregnancy. The receptors here all came from a female donor with multiple sclerosis, enrolled in a pregnancy study.

The chain recombines TRBV6-5 with TRBJ1-1; D not certain. Trimming cost V 10 bases and J 1 base, with 7 bases left between them. The CDR3 is made up of 11 amino acids. The V gene's germline CDR1 is MNHEY and CDR2 SVGAGI. In DNA, the CDR3 is TGTGCCATCCGGAGGAACACTGAAGCTTTCTTT. It codes for CAIRRNTEAFF.

The chain recombines TRBV7-9 with TRBJ2-7; 7 bases are a match to TRBD2. This CDR3 region has 13 residues. Germline values: CDR1 SEHNR, CDR2 FQNEAQ (reference sequence). V gave up 4 bases and J gave up 4 bases; unmatched junction bases: 4. The CDR3 here is CASSWASGYEQYF. The CDR3, as DNA: TGTGCCAGCAGCTGGGCTAGCGGTTACGAGCAGTACTTC.

The rearrangement joins TRBV7-6 to TRBJ1-6, with D possibly matching TRBD1 (6 bases). The ends were cut back, 1 base at V and 7 bases at J, with 14 bases in the middle. The CDR3 length is 16 residues. The germline V gene encodes CDR1 SGHVS and CDR2 FNYEAQ. The CDR3 reads CASSLGSGHSNSPLHF. CDR3 nucleotides: TGTGCCAGCAGCTTAGGTTCGGGACATAGCAATTCACCCCTCCACTTT.

V and J are TRBV19 and TRBJ1-2, with D possibly being TRBD1 (6 bases). V lost 3 bases and J 1 base, leaving 12 bases between the germline ends. Germline V gives CDR1 LNHDA, CDR2 SQIVND (reference sequence). The CDR3 has 15 residues. CDR3 sequence (DNA): TGTGCCAGTAGTATCTCGGACAGCTTTAACTATGGCTACACCTTC. Its translation is CASSISDSFNYGYTF.

The J gene is TRBJ2-7, the V gene TRBV2, with D maybe TRBD1 (5 bases). Germline V gene data show CDR1 as SNHLY and CDR2 as FYNNEI. The length of the CDR3 is 12 residues. Trimming cost V 10 bases and J 2 bases, with 12 bases left between them. CDR3 amino acids: CATGHLTYEQYF. The CDR3 DNA follows: TGTGCCACCGGACACCTTACCTACGAGCAGTACTTC. Complete variable domain (other parts from reference TRBV2 and TRBJ2-7): EPEVTQTPSHQVTQMGQEVILRCVPISNHLYFYWYRQILGQKVEFLVSFYNNEISEKSEIFDDQFSVERPDGSNFTLKIRSTKLEDSAMYFCATGHLTYEQYFGPGTRLTVT.

This clone was counted ten times or more. The chain recombines TRBV14 with TRBJ1-2; D is possibly TRBD1 (5 bases). The CDR3 consists of 12 residues. From germline, CDR1 is SGHDN and CDR2 FVKESK. V was trimmed by 5 bases and J by 7 bases, leaving 11 bases between them. CDR3 region: CASSGGSPGYTF. As DNA, the CDR3 is TGTGCCAGCAGCGGGGGGAGCCCTGGCTACACCTTC.